The 28 T cell receptor beta chains below all came from one sample that was sequenced in a study of blood T cell repertoires in COVID-19. Profiling relied on immunoSEQ multiplex PCR, and the TCRdb table lists in-frame clones only, not all of them. Altogether about 420,000 clones are present, roughly 90% being singletons, with the ten largest covering around 0.92%. Specimen: peripheral blood. The source of these receptors is a man aged 18 to 30 with COVID-19, enrolled during active disease.

V is TRBV27 and J is TRBJ2-7, with 7 bases fitting TRBD2. The CDR3 has 14 residues. The junction had 11 bases not matched to a gene; V was cut back by 7 bases and J by 5 bases. Germline CDR1 and CDR2: MNHEY and SMNVEV (reference sequence). Here the CDR3 DNA reads TGTGCCAGCACCCCATTGGGCGGGAGCGACGAGCAGTACTTC. This gives the protein CASTPLGGSDEQYF.

V usage is TRBV10-3 and J usage is TRBJ2-7; TRBD2 matches 11 bases. The CDR3 is 14 residues long. Germline V gene sequence: CDR1 ENHRY, CDR2 SYGVKD. V lost 4 bases and J lost 4; bases outside the gene matches: 3. This CDR3 is CAISVTSGSYEQYF. The CDR3 DNA reads as TGTGCCATCAGTGTCACTAGCGGGAGTTACGAGCAGTACTTC.

The chain recombines TRBV27 with TRBJ2-7; maybe TRBD2 (5 bases). Germline V gene lookup returns CDR1 MNHEY and CDR2 SMNVEV (reference sequence). This CDR3 is built from 13 residues. V was shortened by 4 bases and J by 1 base, with 8 bases between the two germline ends. CDR3 nucleotide sequence: TGTGCCAGCAGTTCGAAGCGGTCCTACGAGCAGTACTTC. Its translation is CASSSKRSYEQYF.

The chain joins TRBV28 to TRBJ2-5; tentative D call: TRBD2 (5 bases). The CDR3 spans 15 residues. Trimming took off 5 bases at V and 5 bases at J, with 18 bases between the two ends. Germline V gene data show CDR1 as MDHEN and CDR2 as SYDVKM. The CDR3 here is CASSPIGRGGETQYF. The CDR3 DNA is TGTGCCAGCAGTCCAATAGGTCGGGGTGGGGAGACCCAGTACTTC.

The J gene is TRBJ2-3, the V gene TRBV27; D may be TRBD1 (6 bases). CDR1 is MNHEY and CDR2 is SMNVEV in the germline V gene (reference sequence). CDR3 length: 14 residues. Trimming took off 5 bases at V and 0 bases at J, with 9 bases between the two ends. This chain's CDR3 is CASSGGGSTDTQYF. In DNA, the CDR3 is TGTGCCAGCAGTGGGGGCGGAAGCACAGATACGCAGTATTTT.

The chain uses TRBV5-1 and TRBJ1-2; a possible D gene is TRBD1 (6 bases). Germline V CDR1 and CDR2: SGHRS, YFSETQ. V was shortened by 0 bases and J by 4 bases, with 16 bases between the two germline ends. This CDR3 spans 16 amino acids. The CDR3 bases are TGCGCCAGCAGCTTGGACGCAGGGACATCTGCCTATGGCTACACCTTC. Translating it yields CASSLDAGTSAYGYTF.

V gene TRBV6-5 combines with J gene TRBJ1-2; 9 nucleotides agree with TRBD1. Germline assignment: CDR1 MNHEY and CDR2 SVGAGI. CDR3 length: 15 amino acids. J was trimmed by 7 bases and V by 6 bases; bases with no gene match: 12. The CDR3 here is CASRPPGQGVSGYTF. CDR3 coding DNA: TGTGCCAGCAGACCTCCGGGACAGGGCGTAAGTGGCTACACCTTC.

This chain connects TRBV7-9 to TRBJ2-1, with TRBD1 matching over 7 bases. V lost 5 bases to trimming and J lost 3 bases; unmatched junction nucleotides: 10. Germline values: CDR1 SEHNR, CDR2 FQNEAQ (reference sequence). This CDR3 contains 16 residues. CDR3 sequence: CASSQLGQVYYNEQFF. CDR3 in DNA: TGTGCCAGCAGCCAACTCGGACAGGTGTACTACAATGAGCAGTTCTTC. Full variable domain (rest looked up from reference TRBV7-9 and TRBJ2-1): DTGVSQNPRHKITKRGQNVTFRCDPISEHNRLYWYRQTLGQGPEFLTYFQNEAQLEKSRLLSDRFSAERPKGSFSTLEIQRTEQGDSAMYLCASSQLGQVYYNEQFFGPGTRLTVL.

CDR3 region: CASSAYAGTTSSYEQYF. Here the CDR3 DNA reads TGTGCCAGCAGTGCCTACGCCGGGACAACGAGCTCCTACGAGCAGTACTTC. V usage is TRBV6-1 and J usage is TRBJ2-7, with TRBD1 as a possible D gene (6 bases). In germline, CDR1 is MNHNS, CDR2 SASEGT. Trimming took off 4 bases at V and 0 bases at J, with 19 bases between the two ends. The CDR3 length is 17 residues.

The chain joins TRBV5-6 to TRBJ1-1, with D possibly being TRBD1 (6 bases). This CDR3 region has 15 residues. V gave up 3 bases and J gave up 0 bases, with 12 bases separating them. Looked up from germline, CDR1 is SGHDT and CDR2 is YYEEEE. CDR3 nucleotides: TGTGCCAGCAGCTCCCCACAGGGAGTGAACACTGAAGCTTTCTTT. Amino acid sequence: CASSSPQGVNTEAFF.

The chain is built from TRBV5-1 and TRBJ2-3; 11 bases are shared with TRBD2. Looked up from germline, CDR1 is SGHRS and CDR2 is YFSETQ. The CDR3 has 15 amino acids. J gave up 4 bases and V 2 bases, and 3 bases lay outside the gene matches. The CDR3 DNA sequence: TGCGCCAGCAGCTTTAGCGGGAGGGCCCCAGATACGCAGTATTTT. This sequence encodes CASSFSGRAPDTQYF.

The CDR3 sequence: CASTQDRATGELFF. The CDR3 DNA sequence: TGTGCCAGTACTCAAGACAGGGCGACCGGGGAGCTGTTTTTT. This chain joins TRBV19 and TRBJ2-2; 7 positions match TRBD1. J lost 5 bases, V lost 7 bases, and 7 bases had no gene match. CDR3 length: 14 amino acids. Germline loops: CDR1 LNHDA, CDR2 SQIVND (reference sequence).

Concerning this clone: The sample carries other DNA sequences with the same CDR3. J is TRBJ2-7 and V is TRBV6-5; D uncertain. CDR3 length: 11 amino acids. V was trimmed by 5 bases and J by 6 bases, leaving 8 bases between them. Per germline, CDR1 MNHEY and CDR2 SVGAGI. The CDR3 nucleotides are TGTGCCAGCAGTACCGGTGGCGAGCAGTACTTC. It encodes CASSTGGEQYF.

This sequence joins TRBV11-3 and TRBJ2-7, with 9 bases fitting TRBD1. Germline CDR1 SGHNT, CDR2 YENEEA. V lost 1 base, J lost 4 bases, and 5 bases stayed unmatched. The CDR3 consists of 15 residues. CDR3: CASSLGTGAAYEQYF. The CDR3 coding sequence is TGTGCCAGCAGCTTAGGGACAGGGGCCGCATACGAGCAGTACTTC.

This chain links TRBV11-2 with TRBJ2-3, with TRBD2 identical over 8 bases. CDR3 length: 15 amino acids. V lost 3 bases to trimming and J lost 2 bases; unmatched junction nucleotides: 4. Germline V gene data show CDR1 as SGHAT and CDR2 as FQNNGV. The CDR3 DNA reads as TGTGCCAGCAGCTTCCGCGGGGGGAACACAGATACGCAGTATTTT. Protein sequence: CASSFRGGNTDTQYF.

This clone was observed once. This chain uses TRBV2 with TRBJ1-5, with a tentative D call TRBD1 (6 bases). Germline CDR1 reads SNHLY; CDR2 reads FYNNEI. Trimming took 4 bases from V and 4 from J, leaving 14 bases between them. This CDR3 contains 15 residues. This CDR3 reads CASSGEGGGNQPQHF. The CDR3, as DNA: TGTGCCAGCAGTGGGGAGGGGGGTGGTAATCAGCCCCAGCATTTT.

The chain carries TRBV2 and TRBJ2-5, with a weak D call TRBD2 (5 bases). Looked up from germline, CDR1 is SNHLY and CDR2 is FYNNEI. The V and J ends lost 6 bases and 4 bases respectively, with 21 bases between them. This CDR3 region has 16 residues. CDR3 coding DNA: TGTGCCAGCAGGGCCAGCGGTGGGGAGCTGAGAGAGACCCAGTACTTC. This codes for CASRASGGELRETQYF.

The chain couples TRBV9 to TRBJ2-2; the match to TRBD1 covers 8 bases. The CDR3 consists of 16 residues. Trimming took 0 bases from V and 4 from J; bases not matched to a gene: 5. CDR1 is SGDLS and CDR2 is YYNGEE in the germline V gene. The CDR3 DNA reads as TGTGCCAGCAGCGTAGATCCAGGGGGCGGCACCGGGGAGCTGTTTTTT. Encoded protein: CASSVDPGGGTGELFF.

The chain employs TRBV29-1 and TRBJ2-5; D is ambiguous. CDR3 length: 15 residues. The germline V gene encodes CDR1 SQVTM and CDR2 ANQGSEA. The V end lost 0 bases, the J end lost 2 bases, and 13 bases lay between the germline ends. CDR3 protein: CSVEDFWQKQETQYF. The DNA of the CDR3 is TGCAGCGTTGAAGATTTTTGGCAGAAACAAGAGACCCAGTACTTC. Full variable domain (remainder filled in from reference TRBV29-1 and TRBJ2-5): SAVISQKPSRDICQRGTSLTIQCQVDSQVTMMFWYRQQPGQSLTLIATANQGSEATYESGFVIDKFPISRPNLTFSTLTVSNMSPEDSSIYLCSVEDFWQKQETQYFGPGTRLLVL.

A single count supports this clone. The chain links TRBV5-4 to TRBJ2-1; 7 nucleotides align to TRBD1. The CDR3 consists of 17 residues. The junction had 12 bases not matched to a gene; V was cut back by 2 bases and J by 4 bases. Germline CDR1 SGHNT, CDR2 YYREEE (reference sequence). The CDR3 reads CASSFLQGPRAYNEQFF. CDR3 coding DNA: TGTGCCAGCAGCTTCCTACAGGGGCCACGGGCTTACAATGAGCAGTTCTTC.

The chain links TRBV4-1 to TRBJ2-7; D not resolved. V was pared by 1 base and J by 0 bases, with 10 bases between. The V gene's germline CDR1 is MGHRA and CDR2 YSYEKL. The CDR3 has 15 residues. The CDR3 is CASSQGSGPSYEQYF. As DNA, the CDR3 is TGCGCCAGCAGCCAAGGGTCAGGTCCCTCCTACGAGCAGTACTTC.

The rearrangement joins TRBV4-1 to TRBJ1-2; 7 bases map to TRBD1. CDR1 and CDR2 (germline): MGHRA, YSYEKL. Trimming took 0 bases from V and 4 from J; bases not matched to a gene: 2. This CDR3 comprises 14 residues. The CDR3 here is CASSQDAGGYGYTF. The CDR3 region has the DNA TGCGCCAGCAGCCAAGACGCAGGGGGCTATGGCTACACCTTC.

The genes are TRBV9 and TRBJ1-4; 9 bases agree with TRBD1. Germline V gene lookup returns CDR1 SGDLS and CDR2 YYNGEE. The V segment lost 4 bases and the J segment 8 bases; nucleotides outside the gene matches: 15. The CDR3 is made up of 17 amino acids. CDR3 in amino acids: CASSPRTGAYRGEKLFF. The CDR3 DNA is TGTGCCAGCAGCCCGAGGACAGGGGCCTATCGCGGGGAAAAACTGTTTTTT.

This chain links TRBV11-2 with TRBJ2-1; 9 positions agree with TRBD2. The germline gives CDR1 SGHAT, CDR2 FQNNGV. V trimming: 2 bases; J trimming: 5 bases; junction bases outside the gene matches: 4. This CDR3 is 15 amino acids long. CDR3 sequence reads: CASSLMVAGDNEQFF. CDR3 nucleotides: TGTGCCAGCAGCTTAATGGTAGCGGGGGACAATGAGCAGTTCTTC.

This clone was recorded once. V usage is TRBV2 and J usage is TRBJ2-2; D is perhaps TRBD2 (5 bases). This CDR3 has 15 residues. Trimming removed 5 bases from V and 4 bases from J, with 14 bases in between. Per germline, CDR1 SNHLY and CDR2 FYNNEI. The CDR3 DNA reads TGTGCCAGCAGTAAGGACTCATCCGTCACCGGGGAGCTGTTTTTT. This sequence encodes CASSKDSSVTGELFF.

CDR3 DNA: TGTGCCAGTAGTATAGATAGTAGGGGAATCTCAGATACGCAGTATTTT. Translating gives CASSIDSRGISDTQYF. J is TRBJ2-3 and V is TRBV19; possibly TRBD1 for D (5 bases). There are 16 residues in the CDR3. From germline, CDR1 is LNHDA and CDR2 SQIVND (reference sequence). The V end lost 0 bases, the J end lost 4 bases, and 14 bases lay between the germline ends. Filled out from reference TRBV19 and TRBJ2-3, the complete variable domain reads DGGITQSPKYLFRKEGQNVTLSCEQNLNHDAMYWYRQDPGQGLRLIYYSQIVNDFQKGDIAEGYSVSREKKESFPLTVTSAQKNPTAFYLCASSIDSRGISDTQYFGPGTRLTVL.

This chain links TRBV3-1 (or the pseudogene TRBV3-2) with TRBJ2-2; 7 bases map to TRBD1. The germline V gene has CDR1 LGHDT and CDR2 YNNKEL (reference sequence). J gave up 2 bases and V 2 bases, and 2 bases lay outside the gene matches. The length of the CDR3 is 15 residues. The CDR3 DNA is TGTGCCAGCAGCCAATACAGGGGTAACACCGGGGAGCTGTTTTTT. It codes for CASSQYRGNTGELFF.

The J gene is TRBJ1-5, the V gene TRBV3-1 (or the pseudogene TRBV3-2), with 9 bases lining up with TRBD1. The germline CDR1 and CDR2 sequences are LGHDT and YNNKEL (reference sequence). V shed 8 bases and J 3 bases; nucleotides not matched to a gene: 8. The CDR3 runs 15 residues. This CDR3 is CASARTGEANQPQHF. The CDR3 coding sequence is TGTGCCAGCGCGCGGACAGGGGAGGCCAATCAGCCCCAGCATTTT.